Listed below are T cell receptor beta chains from one sample, sequenced in a study of T cells in Graves' hyperthyroidism and ophthalmopathy. TCRdb passed the multiplex PCR reads through MiXCR, listing each CDR3 protein once. The sample has about 280,000 distinct CDR3 sequences; less than 30% are singletons. The sample taken for sequencing was blood. These receptors were taken from a man aged 35 to 55 with Graves' hyperthyroidism that later progressed to Graves' ophthalmopathy. Both conserved end residues are part of each CDR3. The D gene is left open where the match is weak.

d_gene: .; j_gene: TRBJ2-2; v_gene: TRBV28; CDR3aa: CASSFAAGIPSGELFF
d_gene: .; j_gene: TRBJ1-1; v_gene: TRBV24-1; CDR3aa: CATSDYRDTEAFF
d_gene: .; j_gene: TRBJ1-5; v_gene: TRBV28; CDR3aa: CASSVTGTVSNQPQHF
d_gene: .; j_gene: TRBJ1-2; v_gene: TRBV18; CDR3aa: CASSPQDSNYGYTF
d_gene: TRBD1; j_gene: TRBJ2-7; v_gene: TRBV29-1; CDR3aa: CSVSLGGQGSYEQYF
d_gene: .; j_gene: TRBJ1-2; v_gene: TRBV6-1; CDR3aa: CASSLSGGYGYTF
d_gene: TRBD2; j_gene: TRBJ2-7; v_gene: TRBV15; CDR3aa: CATSHGTTFVEQYF
d_gene: .; j_gene: TRBJ2-2; v_gene: TRBV19; CDR3aa: CASTSPGLERIGELFF
d_gene: .; j_gene: TRBJ1-5; v_gene: TRBV28; CDR3aa: CASSLRWQGSQPQHF
d_gene: .; j_gene: TRBJ2-2; v_gene: TRBV11-2; CDR3aa: CASSLVRPGELFF
d_gene: .; j_gene: TRBJ1-3; v_gene: TRBV12-3/TRBV12-4; CDR3aa: CASSLWRSSGNTIYF
d_gene: TRBD2; j_gene: TRBJ2-2; v_gene: TRBV9; CDR3aa: CASSARLAGVTGELFF
d_gene: TRBD2; j_gene: TRBJ2-5; v_gene: TRBV14; CDR3aa: CASSPLAGVLRETQYF
d_gene: .; j_gene: TRBJ1-3; v_gene: TRBV19; CDR3aa: CASSYSLGRNSGNTIYF
d_gene: .; j_gene: TRBJ2-5; v_gene: TRBV10-3; CDR3aa: CAISESGTRKETQYF
d_gene: .; j_gene: TRBJ1-1; v_gene: TRBV6-1; CDR3aa: CASSTTGLGNTEAFF
d_gene: .; j_gene: TRBJ1-1; v_gene: TRBV29-1; CDR3aa: CSLGPGAEAFF
d_gene: TRBD1; j_gene: TRBJ2-7; v_gene: TRBV7-9; CDR3aa: CASSDRGVYEQYF
d_gene: .; j_gene: TRBJ1-1; v_gene: TRBV2; CDR3aa: CASSEGVSISAFF
d_gene: .; j_gene: TRBJ1-5; v_gene: TRBV12-3/TRBV12-4; CDR3aa: CASSFGGLEPQHF
d_gene: .; j_gene: TRBJ1-2; v_gene: TRBV6-1; CDR3aa: CASAPFPYGYTF
d_gene: .; j_gene: TRBJ2-7; v_gene: TRBV6-2/TRBV6-3; CDR3aa: CASTEGLTTYEQYF
d_gene: TRBD2; j_gene: TRBJ2-7; v_gene: TRBV3-1; CDR3aa: CASSQDSAGDDEQYF
d_gene: .; j_gene: TRBJ1-5; v_gene: TRBV20-1; CDR3aa: CSASSAVNQPQHF
d_gene: .; j_gene: TRBJ1-1; v_gene: TRBV6-1; CDR3aa: CASSERSGRAAFF
d_gene: .; j_gene: TRBJ1-2; v_gene: TRBV6-1; CDR3aa: CASSRDGGYTF
d_gene: .; j_gene: TRBJ1-2; v_gene: TRBV12-3/TRBV12-4; CDR3aa: CASSSFHVGAINYGYTF
d_gene: .; j_gene: TRBJ1-2; v_gene: TRBV5-1; CDR3aa: CASSLRLPLYGYTF
d_gene: .; j_gene: TRBJ1-2; v_gene: TRBV4-1; CDR3aa: CASSPYFDLGLATF
d_gene: .; j_gene: TRBJ2-7; v_gene: TRBV19; CDR3aa: CASSIRADWPHEQYF
d_gene: .; j_gene: TRBJ2-5; v_gene: TRBV12-3/TRBV12-4; CDR3aa: CASSLYQLSQETQYF
d_gene: .; j_gene: TRBJ2-7; v_gene: TRBV19; CDR3aa: CASARRAGDLYEQYF
d_gene: .; j_gene: TRBJ2-7; v_gene: TRBV6-1; CDR3aa: CASQDPGQSYEQYF
d_gene: .; j_gene: TRBJ2-5; v_gene: TRBV4-1; CDR3aa: CASSQGATGGQETQYF
d_gene: TRBD1; j_gene: TRBJ1-2; v_gene: TRBV12-3/TRBV12-4; CDR3aa: CASRPTGDGYTF
d_gene: .; j_gene: TRBJ2-5; v_gene: TRBV5-4; CDR3aa: CASSLGGRGAGETQYF
d_gene: .; j_gene: TRBJ1-5; v_gene: TRBV6-1; CDR3aa: CASSETMTGYNQPQHF
d_gene: TRBD1; j_gene: TRBJ2-7; v_gene: TRBV30; CDR3aa: CAWTGQGPLEQYF
d_gene: .; j_gene: TRBJ2-7; v_gene: TRBV6-2/TRBV6-3; CDR3aa: CASRPDTSYEQYF
d_gene: .; j_gene: TRBJ2-7; v_gene: TRBV18; CDR3aa: CASSPPSRHHDYEQYF
d_gene: .; j_gene: TRBJ1-1; v_gene: TRBV19; CDR3aa: CASSIMRETEAFF
d_gene: .; j_gene: TRBJ2-7; v_gene: TRBV20-1; CDR3aa: CSASTGALSYEQYF
d_gene: .; j_gene: TRBJ1-2; v_gene: TRBV18; CDR3aa: CASSLEGINYGYTF
d_gene: .; j_gene: TRBJ2-7; v_gene: TRBV3-1; CDR3aa: CASSQRTLSYEQYF
d_gene: .; j_gene: TRBJ1-5; v_gene: TRBV28; CDR3aa: CASITGPFSTQPQHF
d_gene: TRBD1; j_gene: TRBJ1-1; v_gene: TRBV5-6; CDR3aa: CASSPGSDRGTEAFF
d_gene: TRBD2; j_gene: TRBJ2-5; v_gene: TRBV7-3; CDR3aa: CASSQFPGLAGLETQYF
d_gene: TRBD1; j_gene: TRBJ1-5; v_gene: TRBV20-1; CDR3aa: CSAHTGGLLGPQHF
d_gene: TRBD1; j_gene: TRBJ1-2; v_gene: TRBV12-3/TRBV12-4; CDR3aa: CASSSGQGFYGYTF